These T cell receptor beta chains were read from a single sample in a study of shared clonotypes between healthy human individuals. Repertoires were generated with immunoSEQ multiplex PCR, while TCRdb's copy carries only in-frame clones and drops some. The sample lists over 2,000,000 clones, approximately 92% seen once, with approximately 1.6% in the top ten. The sequenced sample consisted of naive CD8+ T cells from PBMCs. Receptor source: a man younger than 35 in good health. Some clones in this sample may be carry-over from other donors' samples. Both conserved end residues are trimmed from each CDR3.

j_gene: TRBJ1-6
v_gene: TRBV11-2
CDR3aa: ASSLGSNSPLH

j_gene: TRBJ1-1
v_gene: TRBV5-4
CDR3aa: ASSLPQSGNTEAF

j_gene: TRBJ2-1
v_gene: TRBV5-4
CDR3aa: ASSPSPGSVYNEQF

j_gene: TRBJ2-2
v_gene: TRBV7-3
CDR3aa: ASSPTRGYGELF

j_gene: TRBJ2-1
v_gene: TRBV4-2
CDR3aa: ASSQGERYNEQF

j_gene: TRBJ2-7
v_gene: TRBV19
CDR3aa: ASSPRLAGARYEQY

j_gene: TRBJ2-1
v_gene: TRBV5-1
CDR3aa: ASSSGLATYNEQF

j_gene: TRBJ2-5
v_gene: TRBV18
CDR3aa: ASGDRDIEQETQY

j_gene: TRBJ2-5
v_gene: TRBV4-1
CDR3aa: ASSQDRRGSQETQY

j_gene: TRBJ2-2
v_gene: TRBV13
CDR3aa: ASSPTGGDTGELF

j_gene: TRBJ2-7
v_gene: TRBV2
CDR3aa: ASRQAYEQY

j_gene: TRBJ2-6
v_gene: TRBV4-1
CDR3aa: ASSQHLTGSGANVLT

j_gene: TRBJ2-7
v_gene: TRBV27
CDR3aa: ASSSLLSSYEQY

j_gene: TRBJ2-7
v_gene: TRBV30
CDR3aa: AWSVHLPRGIYEQY

j_gene: TRBJ2-1
v_gene: TRBV7-9
CDR3aa: ASSLDWGNEQF

j_gene: TRBJ2-7
v_gene: TRBV28
CDR3aa: ASSLIHYRGPTYEQY

j_gene: TRBJ1-1
v_gene: TRBV2
CDR3aa: ASDSDGTDNTEAF

j_gene: TRBJ2-1
v_gene: TRBV19
CDR3aa: ASSISDRGAYNEQF

j_gene: TRBJ2-1
v_gene: TRBV7-6
CDR3aa: ASSLARTIGEQF

j_gene: TRBJ1-1
v_gene: TRBV19
CDR3aa: ASYMNTEAF

j_gene: TRBJ1-1
v_gene: TRBV11-1
CDR3aa: ASSPAANTEAF

j_gene: TRBJ2-3
v_gene: TRBV25-1
CDR3aa: ASSASGLTYLDTQY

j_gene: TRBJ1-3
v_gene: TRBV27
CDR3aa: ASSPLRGYGNTIY

j_gene: TRBJ2-3
v_gene: TRBV30
CDR3aa: AWSVRAVKLTDTQY

j_gene: TRBJ2-1
v_gene: TRBV27
CDR3aa: ASSESGSSYNEQF

j_gene: TRBJ2-1
v_gene: TRBV11-2
CDR3aa: ASSLGLLLSNEQF

j_gene: TRBJ2-2
v_gene: TRBV29-1
CDR3aa: SVEDRGRTGELF

j_gene: TRBJ2-2
v_gene: TRBV18
CDR3aa: ASSPLDRGPTGELF

j_gene: TRBJ2-7
v_gene: TRBV11-1
CDR3aa: ASSWGGGLIYEQY

j_gene: TRBJ2-1
v_gene: TRBV5-6
CDR3aa: ASSWASSYNEQF

j_gene: TRBJ1-4
v_gene: TRBV27
CDR3aa: ASTSVGGSEKLF

j_gene: TRBJ2-7
v_gene: TRBV7-2
CDR3aa: ASSPLASGKFHEQY

j_gene: TRBJ2-6
v_gene: TRBV6-5
CDR3aa: ASSYPGSGGANVLT